The rows below give T cell receptor beta chains drawn from one sample of a study of STAT5B mutations in CD4+ large granular lymphocyte leukemia. The data were produced by immunoSEQ multiplex PCR, yet TCRdb's version contains in-frame clones alone and is incomplete. The table includes 32,000 or so clones, roughly 80% detected once. Sequencing used CD4+ T cells from blood buffy coats. Every receptor here comes from a human donor in good health. Both conserved end residues are part of each CDR3. The D gene is left open where the match is weak. Clone size, where shown, is once, few, many, or a class for clones that have expanded.

>TRBJ1-5|.|.|TRBV30
TGTGCCTGGAGTGGAGGGAGCAATCAGCCCCAGCATTTT
CAWSGGSNQPQHF
>TRBJ1-1|.|.|TRBV7-2
TGTGCCAGCAGCCAGGACAGGAACACTGAAGCTTTCTTT
CASSQDRNTEAFF
>TRBJ2-1|TRBD2|once|TRBV28
TGTGCCAGCAGTTCCGGGGGGAGTACCTACAATGAGCAGTTCTTC
CASSSGGSTYNEQFF
>TRBJ2-3|TRBD2|.|TRBV29-1
TGCAGCGCGATGACTAGCGGGACTGATACGCAGTATTTT
CSAMTSGTDTQYF
>TRBJ2-5|.|.|TRBV11-2
TGTGCCAGCAGCTTAGAAAGGTTGGGGACTCTCCAAGAGACCCAGTACTTC
CASSLERLGTLQETQYF
>TRBJ1-5|TRBD1|.|TRBV10-1
TGCGCCAAGGTACGTGACAGGGTGGGGCCAGCCCAGCATTTT
CAKVRDRVGPAQHF
>TRBJ2-7|TRBD2|.|TRBV9
TGTGCCAGCAGCGCGACTAGCTCGTGGTCGGGCGAGCAGTACTTC
CASSATSSWSGEQYF
>TRBJ1-2|.|.|TRBV7-8
TGTGCCAGCAGCAAAAGGGACGGAGCTAACTATGGCTACACCTTC
CASSKRDGANYGYTF
>TRBJ2-1|TRBD2|.|TRBV9
TGTGCCAGCAGCGCCCGGACTAGCGGGTGGACCTTCTACAATGAGCAGTTCTTC
CASSARTSGWTFYNEQFF
>TRBJ2-2|.|.|TRBV28
TGTGCCAGCAGTTTGAGGGCTAGCCTAGTTAGGACCGGGGAGCTGTTTTTT
CASSLRASLVRTGELFF
>TRBJ2-5|TRBD2|.|TRBV7-2
TGTGCCAGCAGCCGCGTCTTAGCGGGAGAAGAGACCCAGTACTTC
CASSRVLAGEETQYF
>TRBJ2-1|TRBD1|.|TRBV10-3
TGTGCCATCAGTGCCGGGACAGGGAACGACAATGAGCAGTTCTTC
CAISAGTGNDNEQFF
>TRBJ1-5|.|.|TRBV27
TGTGCCAGCAGACCCCTCGACCGGGAGGGTTTGCCCCAGCATTTT
CASRPLDREGLPQHF
>TRBJ2-7|.|.|TRBV5-1
TGCGCCAGCAGCTTTCGGGAGCAGGGGGAGCAGTACTTC
CASSFREQGEQYF
>TRBJ2-2|.|.|TRBV30
TGTGCCTGGAGTGTAGGAGGCCACGGGGAGCTGTTTTTT
CAWSVGGHGELFF
>TRBJ1-1|.|.|TRBV5-6
TGTGCCAGCACCCTAAGAGGTTTATGGGGTGAAGCTTTCTTT
CASTLRGLWGEAFF
>TRBJ1-2|.|.|TRBV20-1
TGCAGTGCTAGAGATCTTCTGGGCTACACCTTC
CSARDLLGYTF
>TRBJ2-2|.|few|TRBV28
TGTGCCAGCAGTTTAGGACACAGCACCGGGGAGCTGTTTTTT
CASSLGHSTGELFF
>TRBJ2-2|.|.|TRBV10-1
TGCGCCAGCAGTGAGTTTACCGGCAGGAACACCGGGGAGCTGTTTTTT
CASSEFTGRNTGELFF
>TRBJ2-7|.|.|TRBV10-2
TGCGCCAGCAGATCGCCCGGGACGGCGGGGTTCGAGCAGTACTTC
CASRSPGTAGFEQYF
>TRBJ2-5|TRBD2|.|TRBV30
TGTGCCTGGAGTAATTTTTGGACTAGCGGGCAGCAAGAGACCCAGTACTTC
CAWSNFWTSGQQETQYF
>TRBJ2-7|.|.|TRBV15
TGTGCCACCAGCCTGGGACGGGCCTACGAGCAGTACTTC
CATSLGRAYEQYF